The rows below give T cell receptor beta chains drawn from one sample of a study of cytomegalovirus exposure and HLA in healthy donors. Clones were sequenced by immunoSEQ multiplex PCR, and TCRdb holds only the in-frame ones, with some missing. The sample yields some 140,000 clones, approximately 80% seen once. What was sequenced was PBMCs. Receptors originate from a man aged 25 to 40 in good health and CMV-seronegative. The CDR3 runs from the conserved cysteine through the conserved F or W. D genes are given only for firm matches. The listing skips clone size in some rows; elsewhere it reads once, few, many or a size class.

CDR3 length	V gene	clone size	D gene	J gene	CDR3 DNA	CDR3 protein
16	TRBV7-2	once	TRBD2	TRBJ2-2	TGTGCCAGCAGCCGGGAGGGGGTTACGAACACCGGGGAGCTGTTTTTT	CASSREGVTNTGELFF
14	TRBV9	NA	NA	TRBJ2-2	TGTGCCAGCAGCGTAAGCGGATCCACCGGGGAGCTGTTTTTT	CASSVSGSTGELFF
14	TRBV7-8	NA	TRBD1	TRBJ1-5	TGTGCCAGCGGGACAGGGATTTCGACTCAGCCCCAGCATTTT	CASGTGISTQPQHF
16	TRBV10-3	NA	TRBD1	TRBJ2-1	TGTGCCGTCGCGGGACAGGGTCCGAGCTCCTACAATGAGCAGTTCTTC	CAVAGQGPSSYNEQFF
14	TRBV5-1	once	NA	TRBJ2-7	TGCGCCAGCAGCTTCGGGTCGACAGGCGGCGAGCAGTACTTC	CASSFGSTGGEQYF
12	TRBV2	NA	NA	TRBJ2-5	TGTGCCAGCACCAGGGGAGGGGAGACCCAGTACTTC	CASTRGGETQYF
17	TRBV18	few	TRBD1	TRBJ1-5	TGTGCCAGCTCACCACCGGTAACAGGGGTGAGGAATCAGCCCCAGCATTTT	CASSPPVTGVRNQPQHF
14	TRBV6-8	NA	TRBD2	TRBJ2-7	TGTGCCAGCAGGGGGACTAGCGGGAGCTACGAGCAGTACTTC	CASRGTSGSYEQYF
15	TRBV6-1	few	NA	TRBJ1-1	TGTGCCAGCAGTGAAGCGCTAGTCGCAGGGACTGAAGCTTTCTTT	CASSEALVAGTEAFF
13	TRBV10-1	NA	NA	TRBJ2-2	TGCGCCAGCAGTGAGTCTCTCACCGGGGAGCTGTTTTTT	CASSESLTGELFF
17	TRBV7-2	NA	TRBD1	TRBJ2-5	TGTGCCAGCAGCTTAGCGATCGGGACAGGGGTGTTGGAGACCCAGTACTTC	CASSLAIGTGVLETQYF
11	TRBV28	NA	TRBD1	TRBJ1-1	TGTGCCAGCAGCGCCGGGACAGGGCTTTTCTTT	CASSAGTGLFF
13	TRBV19	NA	NA	TRBJ2-5	TGTGCCAGTAACACAGGCCTCGGTGCGACCCAGTACTTC	CASNTGLGATQYF
14	TRBV18	NA	TRBD1	TRBJ2-5	TGTGCCAGCAAGGGGGCTAGCCACCAAGAGACCCAGTACTTC	CASKGASHQETQYF
14	TRBV13	few	TRBD1	TRBJ1-1	TGTGCCAGCAGTGAACAGGGGGTTAGCACTGAAGCTTTCTTT	CASSEQGVSTEAFF
17	TRBV5-1	NA	TRBD1	TRBJ1-4	TGCGCCAGCAGCCCCCGGACAGGGTGGGAAGGTAATGAAAAACTGTTTTTT	CASSPRTGWEGNEKLFF
15	TRBV5-1	NA	TRBD2	TRBJ2-1	TGCGCCAGCAGCATACCACTAGCGGGAGACAATGAGCAGTTCTTC	CASSIPLAGDNEQFF
15	TRBV18	NA	NA	TRBJ2-3	TGTGCCAGCTCACCACTCCGGGAGTTTCCAGATACGCAGTATTTT	CASSPLREFPDTQYF
15	TRBV6-5	few	TRBD2	TRBJ2-7	TGTGCCAGCAGTTACGCGGGAGGACACTCCTACGAGCAGTACTTC	CASSYAGGHSYEQYF
15	TRBV19	once	TRBD2	TRBJ2-7	TGTGCCAGTAGTATTACTAGCGGGAGGACCTACGAGCAGTACTTC	CASSITSGRTYEQYF
14	TRBV6-6	NA	NA	TRBJ2-3	TGTGCCAGCAGTTACTCAGGGGGACAAGATACGCAGTATTTT	CASSYSGGQDTQYF
13	TRBV28	NA	NA	TRBJ1-5	TGTGCCAGCAGTTTAATATCAGGTCTGCCCCAGCATTTT	CASSLISGLPQHF
16	TRBV28	NA	TRBD2	TRBJ2-1	TGTGCCAGCACCGACCGTAGCGGGATAAGGGGCAATGAGCAGTTCTTC	CASTDRSGIRGNEQFF
17	TRBV27	NA	NA	TRBJ2-1	TGTGCCAGCAGTTCTTTATTTACTACGAGCTCCTACAATGAGCAGTTCTTC	CASSSLFTTSSYNEQFF
13	TRBV19	NA	NA	TRBJ2-2	TGTGCCAGTAGTTTCGCGAACACCGGGGAGCTGTTTTTT	CASSFANTGELFF
15	TRBV30	NA	NA	TRBJ2-5	TGTGCCTGGAGTTACCGGGACACGACCCGGGAGACCCAGTACTTC	CAWSYRDTTRETQYF
13	TRBV4-3	NA	NA	TRBJ2-7	TGCGCCAGCAGCCAAGATCCGCCAGGCGAGCAGTACTTC	CASSQDPPGEQYF
15	TRBV28	NA	NA	TRBJ2-7	TGTGCCAGCAGTTTCACGGGACTGAGCCCCTACGAGCAGTACTTC	CASSFTGLSPYEQYF
14	TRBV6-6	NA	NA	TRBJ2-7	TGTGCCAGCAGTCAACTGACTGGTTCCTACGAGCAGTACTTC	CASSQLTGSYEQYF
14	TRBV5-4	NA	NA	TRBJ2-7	TGTGCCAGCAGCCCTGTGACAGGATCCTACGAGCAGTACTTC	CASSPVTGSYEQYF
14	TRBV4-1	few	NA	TRBJ2-7	TGCGCCAGCAGCCTGCAGGTGGGGCCCTACGAGCAGTACTTC	CASSLQVGPYEQYF
14	TRBV11-2	NA	TRBD1	TRBJ1-1	TGTGCCAGCAGCTTAGCAGGGGGCAACACTGAAGCTTTCTTT	CASSLAGGNTEAFF
16	TRBV7-2	NA	NA	TRBJ1-1	TGTGCCAGCAGCTTATGGGGGGGCAGAATGAACACTGAAGCTTTCTTT	CASSLWGGRMNTEAFF
14	TRBV5-4	NA	TRBD2	TRBJ2-7	TGTGCCAGCAGCTTTGGGACTAGCCTCTACGAGCAGTACTTC	CASSFGTSLYEQYF
16	TRBV6-5	once	TRBD2	TRBJ2-3	TGTGCCAGCAGTTACCGACCCGGCAGCGGGAGGCCTCTGGGGTATTTT	CASSYRPGSGRPLGYF
13	TRBV2	once	NA	TRBJ2-5	TGTGCCAGCAGGGGAGGCTTGGGAGAGACCCAGTACTTC	CASRGGLGETQYF
14	TRBV7-9	NA	NA	TRBJ1-2	TGTGCCAGCAGCTTTTCCGACAGGCAAAATGGCTACACCTTC	CASSFSDRQNGYTF
17	TRBV7-8	NA	TRBD2	TRBJ2-1	TGTGCCAGCAGCTTCAGACCCGCTAGCGGGAGGGCCCATGAGCAGTTCTTC	CASSFRPASGRAHEQFF
11	TRBV28	NA	NA	TRBJ2-3	TGTGCCAGCAGTTGGAGCGATACGCAGTATTTT	CASSWSDTQYF
20	TRBV7-6	NA	NA	TRBJ2-7	TGTGCCAGCAGCTTAGGATGGTTCGGGACAACTCACCGGATTCCCTACGAGCAGTACTTC	CASSLGWFGTTHRIPYEQYF
16	TRBV4-1	NA	NA	TRBJ2-7	TGCGCCAGCAGCCAAGCGGGACTCCTCTCCTCCTACGAGCAGTACTTC	CASSQAGLLSSYEQYF
17	TRBV19	NA	TRBD2	TRBJ2-4	TGTGCCAGTAGTATAGCGGGAGGCCTTATAGCCAAAAACATTCAGTACTTC	CASSIAGGLIAKNIQYF
15	TRBV2	NA	NA	TRBJ2-3	TGTGCCAGCAGTGAGTTAAGGGAGCCCACAGATACGCAGTATTTT	CASSELREPTDTQYF
13	TRBV6-5	few	NA	TRBJ1-2	TGTGCCAGCAGTTCCCACAGGGCGGACGGCTACACCTTC	CASSSHRADGYTF
15	TRBV27	once	NA	TRBJ1-5	TGTGCCAGCAGTTTATCGTGGGGCCGCAATCAGCCCCAGCATTTT	CASSLSWGRNQPQHF
12	TRBV7-9	NA	NA	TRBJ2-7	TGTGCCAGCAGCTTAGTAGACAGCCAGCAGTACTTC	CASSLVDSQQYF
17	TRBV13	NA	NA	TRBJ2-7	TGTGCCAGCAGCTTAGGTCCCCCCGGACAGCGTCCCTACGAGCAGTACTTC	CASSLGPPGQRPYEQYF
13	TRBV5-1	NA	NA	TRBJ2-7	TGCGCCAGCAGCCTAGGGACATACGACGAGCAGTACTTC	CASSLGTYDEQYF
13	TRBV4-2	few	TRBD2	TRBJ2-7	TGTGCCAGCAGCCAGGCGGGGGACTACGAGCAGTACTTC	CASSQAGDYEQYF
15	TRBV19	NA	TRBD1	TRBJ2-7	TGTGCCAGTAGTATAGGGGGACAGGGTACCTACGAGCAGTACTTC	CASSIGGQGTYEQYF
16	TRBV30	NA	NA	TRBJ2-1	TGTGCCTGGAGTGTAGTAGGGAGTCTGTCCTACAATGAGCAGTTCTTC	CAWSVVGSLSYNEQFF
15	TRBV19	NA	TRBD1	TRBJ1-5	TGTGCCAGTGTTACAGGGGCCGTAGGGAATCAGCCCCAGCATTTT	CASVTGAVGNQPQHF
15	TRBV10-1	NA	TRBD1	TRBJ2-3	TGCGCCAGCAGTGAGTTACCTCAGGGGGCAGATACGCAGTATTTT	CASSELPQGADTQYF
13	TRBV7-2	NA	TRBD1	TRBJ1-2	TGTGCCAGCAGCCTCGGGACAGCCTATGGCTACACCTTC	CASSLGTAYGYTF
12	TRBV11-2	NA	NA	TRBJ2-7	TGTGCCAGCAGCCCCAACACGTACGAGCAGTACTTC	CASSPNTYEQYF
14	TRBV7-2	NA	TRBD1	TRBJ1-1	TGTGCCAGCAGCTTAGTGGGGGACAGATGTTTAGCTTTCTTT	CASSLVGDRCLAFF
16	TRBV5-6	once	NA	TRBJ1-6	TGTGCCAGCAGCAATTCCGGGACACGGCTTCGGACACCCCTCCACTTT	CASSNSGTRLRTPLHF
15	TRBV29-1	NA	TRBD1	TRBJ2-2	TGCAGCGTTGAAGACACAGGGGTAGGAACCGGGGAGCTGTTTTTT	CSVEDTGVGTGELFF
14	TRBV27	NA	TRBD2	TRBJ2-7	TGTGCCAGCAACAGAGCGGGAAGCTCCTACGAGCAGTACTTC	CASNRAGSSYEQYF